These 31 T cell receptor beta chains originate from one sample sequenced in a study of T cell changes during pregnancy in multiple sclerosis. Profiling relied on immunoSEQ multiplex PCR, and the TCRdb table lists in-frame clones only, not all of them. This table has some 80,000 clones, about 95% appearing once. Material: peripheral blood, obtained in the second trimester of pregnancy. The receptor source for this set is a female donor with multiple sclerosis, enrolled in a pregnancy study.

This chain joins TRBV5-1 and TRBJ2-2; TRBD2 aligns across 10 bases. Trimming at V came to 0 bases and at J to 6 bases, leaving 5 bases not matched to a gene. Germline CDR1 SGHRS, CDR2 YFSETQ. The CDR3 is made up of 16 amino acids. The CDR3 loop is CASSLEGTSVAGELFF. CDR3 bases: TGCGCCAGCAGCTTGGAGGGGACTAGCGTGGCCGGGGAGCTGTTTTTT.

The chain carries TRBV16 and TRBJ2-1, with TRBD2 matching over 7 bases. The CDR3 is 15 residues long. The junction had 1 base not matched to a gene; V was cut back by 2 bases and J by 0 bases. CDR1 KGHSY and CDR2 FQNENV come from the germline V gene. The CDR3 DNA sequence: TGTGCCAGCAGCCAAGGCGGGAGCTCCTACAATGAGCAGTTCTTC. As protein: CASSQGGSSYNEQFF.

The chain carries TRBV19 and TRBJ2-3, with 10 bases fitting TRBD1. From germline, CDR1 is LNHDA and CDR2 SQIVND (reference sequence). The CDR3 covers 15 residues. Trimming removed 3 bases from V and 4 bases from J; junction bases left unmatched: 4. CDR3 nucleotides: TGTGCCAGTAGTATCGGGACAGGGGCACCAGATACGCAGTATTTT. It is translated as CASSIGTGAPDTQYF.

As DNA, the CDR3 is TGCGCCAGCGGGGACAGGGTTAACAATGAGCAGTTCTTC. Amino acids: CASGDRVNNEQFF. This rearrangement joins TRBV5-1 to TRBJ2-1, with 9 bases identical to TRBD1. The CDR3 has 13 amino acids. In germline, CDR1 is SGHRS, CDR2 YFSETQ. J lost 5 bases, V lost 7 bases, and 4 bases had no gene match.

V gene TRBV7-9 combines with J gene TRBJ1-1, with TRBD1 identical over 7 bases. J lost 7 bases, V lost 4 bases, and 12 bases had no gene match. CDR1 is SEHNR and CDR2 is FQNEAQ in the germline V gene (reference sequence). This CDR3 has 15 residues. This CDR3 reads CASSYSDRANGEAFF. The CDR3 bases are TGTGCCAGCAGCTATTCTGACAGGGCGAACGGTGAAGCTTTCTTT.

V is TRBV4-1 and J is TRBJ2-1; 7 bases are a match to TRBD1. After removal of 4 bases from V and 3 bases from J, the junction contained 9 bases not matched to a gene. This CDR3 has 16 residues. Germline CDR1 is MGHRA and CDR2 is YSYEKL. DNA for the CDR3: TGCGCCAGCAGCCTCTGGGCAGGGGGTGACTACAATGAGCAGTTCTTC. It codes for CASSLWAGGDYNEQFF.

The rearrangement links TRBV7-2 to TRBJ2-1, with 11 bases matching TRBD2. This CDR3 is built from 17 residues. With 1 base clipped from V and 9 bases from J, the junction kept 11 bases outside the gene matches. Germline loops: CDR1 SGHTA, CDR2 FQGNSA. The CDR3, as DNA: TGTGCCAGCAGCTTAGAGGCACTAGCGGGAGCGCCGGGTGAGCAGTTCTTC. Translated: CASSLEALAGAPGEQFF.

The CDR3, as DNA: TGTGCCAGCAAGGCTGACTCGAACACTGAAGCTTTCTTT. Its protein is CASKADSNTEAFF. V and J are TRBV6-6 and TRBJ1-1; D ambiguous. CDR1 and CDR2 from the germline V gene are MNHNY and SVGAGI (reference sequence). With 7 bases removed from V and 1 base from J, the gap between germline ends came to 10 bases. This CDR3 is 13 amino acids long.

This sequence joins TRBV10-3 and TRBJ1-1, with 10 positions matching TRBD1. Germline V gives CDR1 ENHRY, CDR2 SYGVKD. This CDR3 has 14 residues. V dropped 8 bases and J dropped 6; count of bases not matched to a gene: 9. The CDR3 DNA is TGTGCCATCGGCAGGGACAGGGGTAACGCTGAAGCTTTCTTT. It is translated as CAIGRDRGNAEAFF.

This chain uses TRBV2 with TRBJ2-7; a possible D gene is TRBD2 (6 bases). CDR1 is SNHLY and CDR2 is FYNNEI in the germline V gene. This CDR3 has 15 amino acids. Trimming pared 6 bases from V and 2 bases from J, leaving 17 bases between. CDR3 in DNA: TGTGCCAGCAGCGAACCGACTAGTCCCCCCTACGAGCAGTACTTC. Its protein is CASSEPTSPPYEQYF.

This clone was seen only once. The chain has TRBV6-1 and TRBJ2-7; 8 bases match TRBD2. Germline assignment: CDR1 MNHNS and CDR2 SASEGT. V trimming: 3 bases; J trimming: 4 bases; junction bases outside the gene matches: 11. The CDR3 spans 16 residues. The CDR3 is CASSEGTGTRLYEQYF. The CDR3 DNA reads TGTGCCAGCAGTGAGGGAACCGGGACTAGATTATACGAGCAGTACTTC.

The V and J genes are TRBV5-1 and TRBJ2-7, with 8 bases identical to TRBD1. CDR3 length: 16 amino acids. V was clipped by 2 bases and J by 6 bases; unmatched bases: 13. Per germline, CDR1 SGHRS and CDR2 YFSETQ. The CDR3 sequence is CASSFGTGLLSIEQYF. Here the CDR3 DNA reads TGCGCCAGCAGCTTTGGGACAGGTCTTTTGTCCATCGAGCAGTACTTC.

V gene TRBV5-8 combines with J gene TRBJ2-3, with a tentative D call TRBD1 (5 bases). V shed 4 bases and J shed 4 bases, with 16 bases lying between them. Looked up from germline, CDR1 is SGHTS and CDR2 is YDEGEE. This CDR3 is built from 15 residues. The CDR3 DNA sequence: TGTGCCAGCAGCACCTATCGAACAGGACCAGATACGCAGTATTTT. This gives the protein CASSTYRTGPDTQYF.

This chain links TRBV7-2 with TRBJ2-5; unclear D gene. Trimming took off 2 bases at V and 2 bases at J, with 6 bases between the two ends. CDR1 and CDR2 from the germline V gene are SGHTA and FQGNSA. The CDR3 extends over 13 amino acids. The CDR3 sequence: CASSLFGQETQYF. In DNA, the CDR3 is TGTGCCAGCAGCTTATTCGGGCAAGAGACCCAGTACTTC.

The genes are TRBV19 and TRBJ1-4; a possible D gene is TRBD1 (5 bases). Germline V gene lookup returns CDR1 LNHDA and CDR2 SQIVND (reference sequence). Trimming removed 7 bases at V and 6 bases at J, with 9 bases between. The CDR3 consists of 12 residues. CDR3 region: CASTGLHEKLFF. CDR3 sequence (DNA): TGTGCCAGTACAGGGCTCCATGAAAAACTGTTTTTT.

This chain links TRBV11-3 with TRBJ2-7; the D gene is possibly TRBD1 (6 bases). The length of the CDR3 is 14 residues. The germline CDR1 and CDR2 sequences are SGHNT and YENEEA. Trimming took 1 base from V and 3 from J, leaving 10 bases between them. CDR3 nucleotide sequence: TGTGCCAGCAGCTTAGTCTCGGACAGCTACGAGCAGTACTTC. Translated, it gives CASSLVSDSYEQYF.

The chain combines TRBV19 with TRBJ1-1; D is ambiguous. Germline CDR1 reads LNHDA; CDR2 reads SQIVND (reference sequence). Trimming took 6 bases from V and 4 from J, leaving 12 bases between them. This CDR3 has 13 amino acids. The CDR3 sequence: CASSPNTGTEAFF. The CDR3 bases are TGTGCCAGTAGCCCAAATACGGGCACTGAAGCTTTCTTT.

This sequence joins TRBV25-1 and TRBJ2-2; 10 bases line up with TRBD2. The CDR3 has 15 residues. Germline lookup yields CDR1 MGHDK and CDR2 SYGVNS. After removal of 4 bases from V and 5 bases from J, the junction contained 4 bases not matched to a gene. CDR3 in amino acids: CASSVAGGGTGELFF. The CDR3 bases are TGTGCCAGCAGTGTAGCGGGAGGAGGTACCGGGGAGCTGTTTTTT.

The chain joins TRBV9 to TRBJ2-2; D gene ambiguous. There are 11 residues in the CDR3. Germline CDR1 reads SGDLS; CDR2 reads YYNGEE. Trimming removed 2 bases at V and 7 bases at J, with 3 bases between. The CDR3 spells CASSVSGELFF. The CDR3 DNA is TGTGCCAGCAGCGTTAGCGGGGAGCTGTTTTTT.

CDR3 bases: TGCGCCAGCAGCTTGGGGCTACCGACTTCCTACAATGAGCAGTTCTTC. Its translation is CASSLGLPTSYNEQFF. The chain uses TRBV5-1 and TRBJ2-1; the D is unclear. There are 16 residues in the CDR3. CDR1 and CDR2 (germline): SGHRS, YFSETQ. Trimming cost V 0 bases and J 1 base, with 11 bases left between them. Together with reference TRBV5-1 and TRBJ2-1, the CDR3 gives the full variable domain: KAGVTQTPRYLIKTRGQQVTLSCSPISGHRSVSWYQQTPGQGLQFLFEYFSETQRNKGNFPGRFSGRQFSNSRSEMNVSTLELGDSALYLCASSLGLPTSYNEQFFGPGTRLTVL.

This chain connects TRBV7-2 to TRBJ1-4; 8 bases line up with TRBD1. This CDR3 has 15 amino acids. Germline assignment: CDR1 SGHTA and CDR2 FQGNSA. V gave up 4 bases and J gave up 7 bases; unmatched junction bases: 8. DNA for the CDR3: TGTGCCAGCAGCTCCCGGACAGGGATGGTTGAAAAACTGTTTTTT. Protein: CASSSRTGMVEKLFF.

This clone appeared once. The CDR3 DNA reads as TGTGCCAGCAGCTCGGACAGGGAGGTCTTCTACGAGCAGTACTTC. This codes for CASSSDREVFYEQYF. The chain has TRBV7-9 and TRBJ2-7, with TRBD1 matching 8 bases. Germline trimming cut 4 bases from V and 3 bases from J; bases unmatched to any gene: 8. This CDR3 is 15 amino acids long. Germline values: CDR1 SEHNR, CDR2 FQNEAQ (reference sequence).

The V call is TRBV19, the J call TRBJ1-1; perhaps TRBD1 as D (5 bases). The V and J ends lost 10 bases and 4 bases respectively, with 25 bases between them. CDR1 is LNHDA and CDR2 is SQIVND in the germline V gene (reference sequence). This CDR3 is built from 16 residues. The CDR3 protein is CATSPGLLLKSTEAFF. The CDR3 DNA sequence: TGTGCCACCTCACCGGGACTCCTCTTAAAGAGCACTGAAGCTTTCTTT.

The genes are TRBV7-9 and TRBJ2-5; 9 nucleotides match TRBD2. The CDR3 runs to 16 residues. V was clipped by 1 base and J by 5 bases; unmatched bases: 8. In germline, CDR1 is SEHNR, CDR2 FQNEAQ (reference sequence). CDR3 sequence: CASSLGLADRKETQYF. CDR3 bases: TGTGCCAGCAGCTTAGGACTAGCGGATAGAAAGGAGACCCAGTACTTC. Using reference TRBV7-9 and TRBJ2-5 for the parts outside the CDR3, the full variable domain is DTGVSQNPRHKITKRGQNVTFRCDPISEHNRLYWYRQTLGQGPEFLTYFQNEAQLEKSRLLSDRFSAERPKGSFSTLEIQRTEQGDSAMYLCASSLGLADRKETQYFGPGTRLLVL.

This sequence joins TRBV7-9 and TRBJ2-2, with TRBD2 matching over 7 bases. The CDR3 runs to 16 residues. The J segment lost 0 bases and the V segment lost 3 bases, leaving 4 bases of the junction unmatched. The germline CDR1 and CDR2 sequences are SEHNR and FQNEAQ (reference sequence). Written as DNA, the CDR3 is TGTGCCAGCAGCTTGCGGGGGAGACCGAACACCGGGGAGCTGTTTTTT. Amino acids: CASSLRGRPNTGELFF. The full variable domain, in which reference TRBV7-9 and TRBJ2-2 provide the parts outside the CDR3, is DTGVSQNPRHKITKRGQNVTFRCDPISEHNRLYWYRQTLGQGPEFLTYFQNEAQLEKSRLLSDRFSAERPKGSFSTLEIQRTEQGDSAMYLCASSLRGRPNTGELFFGEGSRLTVL.

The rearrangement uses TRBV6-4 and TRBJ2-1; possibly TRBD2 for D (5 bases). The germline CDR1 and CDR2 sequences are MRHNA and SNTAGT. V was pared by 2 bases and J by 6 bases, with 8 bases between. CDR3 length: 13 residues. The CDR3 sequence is CASSDTSVNEQFF. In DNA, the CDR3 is TGTGCCAGCAGTGACACTAGTGTCAATGAGCAGTTCTTC.

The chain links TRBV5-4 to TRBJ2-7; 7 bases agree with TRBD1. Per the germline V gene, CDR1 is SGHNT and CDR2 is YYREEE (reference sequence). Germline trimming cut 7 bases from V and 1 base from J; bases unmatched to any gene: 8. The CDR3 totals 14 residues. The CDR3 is CASGQDLGSYEQYF. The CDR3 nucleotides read TGTGCCAGCGGACAGGATTTGGGATCCTACGAGCAGTACTTC. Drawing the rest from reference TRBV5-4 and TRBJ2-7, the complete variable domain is ETGVTQSPTHLIKTRGQQVTLRCSSQSGHNTVSWYQQALGQGPQFIFQYYREEENGRGNFPPRFSGLQFPNYSSELNVNALELDDSALYLCASGQDLGSYEQYFGPGTRLTVT.

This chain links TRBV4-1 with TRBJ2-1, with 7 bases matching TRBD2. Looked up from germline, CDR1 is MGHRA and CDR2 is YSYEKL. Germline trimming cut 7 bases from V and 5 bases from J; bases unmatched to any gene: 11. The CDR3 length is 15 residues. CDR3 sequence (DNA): TGCGCCAGCATCCCAGTACCGGGACTAAACAATGAGCAGTTCTTC. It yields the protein CASIPVPGLNNEQFF.

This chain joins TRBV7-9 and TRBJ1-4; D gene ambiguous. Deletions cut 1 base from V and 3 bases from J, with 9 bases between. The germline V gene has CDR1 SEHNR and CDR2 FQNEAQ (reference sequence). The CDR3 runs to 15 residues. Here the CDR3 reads CASSLGGVANEKLFF. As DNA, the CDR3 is TGTGCCAGCAGCTTAGGAGGAGTGGCTAATGAAAAACTGTTTTTT.

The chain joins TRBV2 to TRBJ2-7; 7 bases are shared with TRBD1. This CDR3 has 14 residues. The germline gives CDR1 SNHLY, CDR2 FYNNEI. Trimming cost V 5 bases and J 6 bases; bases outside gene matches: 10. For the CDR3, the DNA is TGTGCCAGCAGTAAGCCCCGACAGGGTACCGAGCAGTACTTC. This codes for CASSKPRQGTEQYF.

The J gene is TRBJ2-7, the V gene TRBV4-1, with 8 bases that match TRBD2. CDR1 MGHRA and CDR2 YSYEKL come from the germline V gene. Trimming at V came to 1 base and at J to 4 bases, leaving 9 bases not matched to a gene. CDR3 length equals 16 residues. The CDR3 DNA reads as TGCGCCAGCAGCCAAGTAGACGGGAGGGGTTTTTACGAGCAGTACTTC. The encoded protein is CASSQVDGRGFYEQYF.